This entry lists 30 T cell receptor beta chains sequenced from one sample in a study of blood T cell repertoires in COVID-19. TCRdb's table, derived via immunoSEQ multiplex PCR, lists solely in-frame clones and lacks some. The sample shows about 270,000 clones, about 89% of them seen only once. The sequenced sample consisted of PBMCs or T cells enriched from blood (not recorded which). These receptor sequences come from a woman aged 18-29 years who had recovered from COVID-19.

As for this clone: Other nucleotide sequences from this sample produce the same CDR3. This chain links TRBV5-1 with TRBJ2-7; no clear D gene. V lost 3 bases to trimming and J lost 1 base, with 5 bases between them. CDR1 SGHRS and CDR2 YFSETQ come from the germline V gene. The CDR3 covers 12 residues. The CDR3 region has the DNA TGCGCCAGCAGCTCCGGTTCCTACGAGCAGTACTTC. Translated, it gives CASSSGSYEQYF.

V is TRBV28 and J is TRBJ1-5; D might be TRBD1 (5 bases). From germline, CDR1 is MDHEN and CDR2 SYDVKM. The V and J ends lost 5 bases and 1 base respectively, with 12 bases between them. There are 15 residues in the CDR3. The CDR3 DNA follows: TGTGCCAGCAGTCCGATGGGACTCAGCAATCAGCCCCAGCATTTT. Amino acid sequence: CASSPMGLSNQPQHF.

V gene TRBV5-1 combines with J gene TRBJ1-1, with TRBD1 matching over 7 bases. In germline, CDR1 is SGHRS, CDR2 YFSETQ. The CDR3 length is 14 residues. With V trimmed by 4 bases and J by 1 base, 4 bases remained unmatched. The DNA for the CDR3 is TGCGCCAGCAGCGGAGGACAGGAGAACACTGAAGCTTTCTTT. As protein: CASSGGQENTEAFF.

This clone was seen only once. The rearrangement joins TRBV5-1 to TRBJ2-4; 8 nucleotides agree with TRBD2. The germline CDR1 and CDR2 sequences are SGHRS and YFSETQ. With V trimmed by 1 base and J by 6 bases, 9 bases remained unmatched. The length of the CDR3 is 16 residues. CDR3 coding DNA: TGCGCCAGCAGCTTGTCTAGCGGGCAGTTAACAAACATTCAGTACTTC. Its translation: CASSLSSGQLTNIQYF.

The V call is TRBV7-2, the J call TRBJ2-1; 10 positions match TRBD1. This CDR3 region has 12 residues. J was trimmed by 12 bases and V by 3 bases; bases with no gene match: 2. Germline V gene data show CDR1 as SGHTA and CDR2 as FQGNSA. The CDR3 sequence: CASSLGQGSQFF. CDR3 bases: TGTGCCAGCAGCTTGGGACAGGGGTCGCAGTTCTTC.

The chain links TRBV9 to TRBJ2-7; TRBD2 is a possible D gene (6 bases). The germline gives CDR1 SGDLS, CDR2 YYNGEE. The CDR3 length is 14 residues. V shed 0 bases and J shed 2 bases, with 9 bases lying between them. CDR3 coding DNA: TGTGCCAGCAGCGTAGGCGGGGAGACCTACGAGCAGTACTTC. This gives the protein CASSVGGETYEQYF. Together with reference TRBV9 and TRBJ2-7, the CDR3 gives the full variable domain: DSGVTQTPKHLITATGQRVTLRCSPRSGDLSVYWYQQSLDQGLQFLIQYYNGEERAKGNILERFSAQQFPDLHSELNLSSLELGDSALYFCASSVGGETYEQYFGPGTRLTVT.

This clone was detected once. The chain carries TRBV3-1 (or the pseudogene TRBV3-2) and TRBJ2-7; 9 nucleotides align to TRBD2. V was clipped by 5 bases and J by 7 bases; unmatched bases: 18. The CDR3 sequence is 17 residues long. CDR1 is LGHDT and CDR2 is YNNKEL in the germline V gene (reference sequence). The CDR3 sequence is CASSSKGGRAPLDEQYF. CDR3 DNA sequence: TGTGCCAGCAGCTCAAAGGGCGGGAGGGCCCCATTGGATGAGCAGTACTTC.

The V call is TRBV7-3, the J call TRBJ1-1; D is possibly TRBD1 (5 bases). Trimming took 0 bases from V and 0 from J, leaving 11 bases between them. Looked up from germline, CDR1 is SGHTA and CDR2 is FQGTGA. The CDR3 sequence is 16 residues long. CDR3 coding DNA: TGTGCCAGCAGCTTAACGCTGGCAGGGATGAACACTGAAGCTTTCTTT. Translation gives CASSLTLAGMNTEAFF.

Of note for this clone: The sample has other DNA sequences that encode this CDR3 too. As DNA, the CDR3 is TGTGCCAGCAGTGAGGGACTAGCGGGGTTCATTTACGAGCAGTACTTC. This translates into CASSEGLAGFIYEQYF. J is TRBJ2-7 and V is TRBV2; 13 nucleotides match TRBD2. From germline, CDR1 is SNHLY and CDR2 FYNNEI. Trimming at V came to 3 bases and at J to 4 bases, leaving 6 bases not matched to a gene. CDR3 size: 16 residues. The full variable domain, in which reference TRBV2 and TRBJ2-7 provide the parts outside the CDR3, is EPEVTQTPSHQVTQMGQEVILRCVPISNHLYFYWYRQILGQKVEFLVSFYNNEISEKSEIFDDQFSVERPDGSNFTLKIRSTKLEDSAMYFCASSEGLAGFIYEQYFGPGTRLTVT.

J is TRBJ2-1 and V is TRBV6-5, with TRBD1 matching over 8 bases. Germline values: CDR1 MNHEY, CDR2 SVGAGI. This CDR3 spans 15 amino acids. V gave up 7 bases and J gave up 0 bases; unmatched junction bases: 5. In nucleotides, the CDR3 is TGTGCCAGCAAGGGAACAGGGGGCTCCTACAATGAGCAGTTCTTC. This translates into CASKGTGGSYNEQFF.

The chain has TRBV28 and TRBJ2-2; 8 bases are a match to TRBD2. Germline loops: CDR1 MDHEN, CDR2 SYDVKM. The CDR3 sequence is 20 residues long. Unmatched junction bases numbered 17, after V lost 3 bases and J lost 2 bases. The CDR3 region is CASSFWRGFSGITNTGELFF. DNA of the CDR3: TGTGCCAGCAGTTTCTGGAGGGGCTTTAGCGGGATTACAAACACCGGGGAGCTGTTTTTT.

This chain joins TRBV6-1 and TRBJ2-3; D is unclear. Per germline, CDR1 MNHNS and CDR2 SASEGT. The germline V and J ends were trimmed by 2 bases and 2 bases, with 5 bases remaining between them. This CDR3 is built from 13 residues. CDR3 sequence (DNA): TGTGCCAGCAGTGAACTTTACACAGATACGCAGTATTTT. This encodes CASSELYTDTQYF.

The chain is built from TRBV5-4 and TRBJ2-7; 8 bases match TRBD1. The junction had 5 bases not matched to a gene; V was cut back by 2 bases and J by 7 bases. CDR1 and CDR2 (germline): SGHNT, YYREEE (reference sequence). CDR3 length: 13 amino acids. The CDR3 reads CASSLWTGKEQYF. The CDR3 bases are TGTGCCAGCAGCTTATGGACAGGGAAGGAGCAGTACTTC.

V and J are TRBV7-2 and TRBJ2-7; D is unresolved. CDR3 length equals 13 residues. In germline, CDR1 is SGHTA, CDR2 FQGNSA. Deletions cut 4 bases from V and 6 bases from J, with 13 bases between. The DNA of the CDR3 is TGTGCCAGCAGCTCCCTCGATCCAGGCGAGCAGTACTTC. As protein: CASSSLDPGEQYF.

The rearrangement uses TRBV7-2 and TRBJ1-4, with TRBD1 identical over 7 bases. V dropped 1 base and J dropped 8; count of bases not matched to a gene: 7. This CDR3 has 15 amino acids. The germline V gene has CDR1 SGHTA and CDR2 FQGNSA. The CDR3 is CASSLESRGSEKLFF. In DNA form, the CDR3 reads TGTGCCAGCAGCTTAGAGAGCAGGGGGTCGGAAAAACTGTTTTTT.

This chain connects TRBV14 to TRBJ2-6; possibly TRBD1 for D (6 bases). CDR3 length: 18 amino acids. Germline V CDR1 and CDR2: SGHDN, FVKESK. V was clipped by 3 bases and J by 0 bases, with 15 bases between them. The CDR3 DNA sequence: TGTGCCAGCAGCCACATAGACAGGCCTATCTCTGGGGCCAACGTCCTGACTTTC. Translated: CASSHIDRPISGANVLTF.

Written as DNA, the CDR3 is TGTGCCAGCAGCACAGGTCCCGGGACAGGGTCCAGGAATCAGCCCCAGCATTTT. Translation gives CASSTGPGTGSRNQPQHF. This sequence joins TRBV5-4 and TRBJ1-5, with 9 bases matching TRBD1. Trimming cost V 4 bases and J 4 bases; bases outside gene matches: 15. The CDR3 runs to 18 residues. The V gene's germline CDR1 is SGHNT and CDR2 YYREEE (reference sequence).

The gene calls are TRBV11-2 and TRBJ2-5; weak D call: TRBD2 (5 bases). Per germline, CDR1 SGHAT and CDR2 FQNNGV. V lost 5 bases, J lost 5 bases, and 12 bases lay in between. The CDR3 spans 13 residues. In DNA form, the CDR3 reads TGTGCCAGCAGCAAAGGCGGGCCCGAGACCCAGTACTTC. The encoded protein is CASSKGGPETQYF.

This CDR3 is CASSITDLSNEQFF. CDR3 sequence (DNA): TGTGCCAGTAGTATTACGGACTTAAGCAATGAGCAGTTCTTC. The V gene is TRBV19, the J gene TRBJ2-1; perhaps TRBD2 as D (5 bases). The germline V gene encodes CDR1 LNHDA and CDR2 SQIVND (reference sequence). V was pared by 3 bases and J by 6 bases, with 12 bases between. This CDR3 comprises 14 residues. The entire variable domain, with the rest obtained from reference TRBV19 and TRBJ2-1, is as follows: DGGITQSPKYLFRKEGQNVTLSCEQNLNHDAMYWYRQDPGQGLRLIYYSQIVNDFQKGDIAEGYSVSREKKESFPLTVTSAQKNPTAFYLCASSITDLSNEQFFGPGTRLTVL.

The V call is TRBV11-3, the J call TRBJ2-7, with TRBD2 matching over 8 bases. The junction had 5 bases not matched to a gene; V was cut back by 3 bases and J by 4 bases. The length of the CDR3 is 14 residues. In germline, CDR1 is SGHNT, CDR2 YENEEA. CDR3 DNA sequence: TGTGCCAGCAGCTTGGCGGGGGGCGATTACGAGCAGTACTTC. Translating gives CASSLAGGDYEQYF.

This clone has only one observation. The V gene is TRBV7-9, the J gene TRBJ1-3; D may be TRBD1 (5 bases). Per germline, CDR1 SEHNR and CDR2 FQNEAQ (reference sequence). V was cut by 5 bases and J by 4 bases, with 24 bases left in between. The CDR3 runs 18 residues. CDR3 sequence reads: CASSPRVGGRTKGNTIYF. For the CDR3, the DNA is TGTGCCAGCAGCCCCCGTGTGGGGGGACGAACTAAAGGAAACACCATATATTTT.

The J gene is TRBJ2-3, the V gene TRBV10-3; a weak D match, TRBD2 (5 bases). Germline lookup yields CDR1 ENHRY and CDR2 SYGVKD. The V end lost 0 bases, the J end lost 0 bases, and 7 bases lay between the germline ends. This CDR3 spans 15 amino acids. The CDR3 coding sequence is TGTGCCATCAGTGAGTCCGGCGGGAGCACAGATACGCAGTATTTT. Protein sequence: CAISESGGSTDTQYF.

This chain uses TRBV7-2 with TRBJ1-1; 7 nucleotides agree with TRBD1. Trimming removed 5 bases from V and 0 bases from J; junction bases left unmatched: 6. The V gene's germline CDR1 is SGHTA and CDR2 FQGNSA. The CDR3 runs to 15 residues. Written as DNA, the CDR3 is TGTGCCAGCAGCGCTCGGACAGGAGTGAACACTGAAGCTTTCTTT. This codes for CASSARTGVNTEAFF.

V usage is TRBV28 and J usage is TRBJ2-1, with 12 positions matching TRBD2. Looked up from germline, CDR1 is MDHEN and CDR2 is SYDVKM. CDR3 length equals 18 residues. Trimming took 5 bases from V and 9 from J; bases not matched to a gene: 17. CDR3 in amino acids: CASSPPGWLAGGPAEQFF. The CDR3 nucleotides are TGTGCCAGCAGTCCCCCCGGGTGGCTAGCGGGGGGGCCAGCTGAGCAGTTCTTC.

The sample holds many counts of this clone. Additional DNA sequences in this sample encode the identical CDR3. The chain combines TRBV18 with TRBJ2-7, with TRBD1 matching over 11 bases. The germline CDR1 and CDR2 sequences are KGHSH and LQKENI. This CDR3 is built from 13 residues. V lost 2 bases and J lost 6; bases outside the gene matches: 0. The CDR3 DNA reads TGTGCCAGCTCACCAGGGACAGGGGGCGAGCAGTACTTC. Translated: CASSPGTGGEQYF. Full variable domain (remainder filled in from reference TRBV18 and TRBJ2-7): NAGVMQNPRHLVRRRGQEARLRCSPMKGHSHVYWYRQLPEEGLKFMVYLQKENIIDESGMPKERFSAEFPKEGPSILRIQQVVRGDSAAYFCASSPGTGGEQYFGPGTRLTVT.

This clone was found a few times. The rearrangement links TRBV19 to TRBJ1-2; 9 positions agree with TRBD1. Germline assignment: CDR1 LNHDA and CDR2 SQIVND (reference sequence). The CDR3 loop spans 16 amino acids. Trimming removed 9 bases from V and 7 bases from J; junction bases left unmatched: 18. The CDR3: CASFSGTGWSGGGYTF. The CDR3 bases are TGTGCCAGCTTCTCCGGGACAGGGTGGAGCGGTGGTGGCTACACCTTC.

The chain is built from TRBV19 and TRBJ2-1; TRBD2 matches 8 bases. The CDR3 has 15 amino acids. The trim removed 3 bases at V and 5 bases at J, leaving 6 bases unmatched. Germline CDR1 reads LNHDA; CDR2 reads SQIVND (reference sequence). CDR3 DNA: TGTGCCAGTAGTATTACCAGCGGGAGTAACAATGAGCAGTTCTTC. Protein product: CASSITSGSNNEQFF.

This clone was counted once. The chain has TRBV9 and TRBJ1-3; D unresolved. This CDR3 has 15 residues. With 4 bases removed from V and 0 bases from J, the gap between germline ends came to 11 bases. Germline values: CDR1 SGDLS, CDR2 YYNGEE. The CDR3 nucleotides are TGTGCCAGCAGCCGCCCCGGGATCTCTGGAAACACCATATATTTT. Translating gives CASSRPGISGNTIYF.

The V gene is TRBV24-1, the J gene TRBJ2-3; 9 bases fit TRBD2. This CDR3 comprises 19 residues. Unmatched junction bases numbered 14, after V lost 1 base and J lost 4 bases. Germline values: CDR1 KGHDR, CDR2 SFDVKD. The CDR3 region is CATSDLVASPGLASDTQYF. CDR3 bases: TGTGCCACCAGTGATTTAGTCGCCTCACCGGGACTAGCATCAGATACGCAGTATTTT.

The chain links TRBV2 to TRBJ2-2; TRBD2 matches at 14 bases. The CDR3 is 14 residues long. Per germline, CDR1 SNHLY and CDR2 FYNNEI. The CDR3 is CAGTSGRNTGELFF. The CDR3 coding sequence is TGTGCGGGGACTAGCGGGAGAAACACCGGGGAGCTGTTTTTT.